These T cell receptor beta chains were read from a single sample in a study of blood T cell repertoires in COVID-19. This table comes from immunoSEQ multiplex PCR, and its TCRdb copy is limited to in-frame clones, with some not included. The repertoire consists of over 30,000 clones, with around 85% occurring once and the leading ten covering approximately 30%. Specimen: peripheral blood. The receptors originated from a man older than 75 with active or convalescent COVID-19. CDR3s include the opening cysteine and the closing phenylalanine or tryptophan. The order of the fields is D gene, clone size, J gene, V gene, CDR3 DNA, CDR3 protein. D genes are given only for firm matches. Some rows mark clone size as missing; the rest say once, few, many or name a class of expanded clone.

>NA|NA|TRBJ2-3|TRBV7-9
TGTGCCAGCAGCTTAGATCAAGATACGCAGTATTTT
CASSLDQDTQYF
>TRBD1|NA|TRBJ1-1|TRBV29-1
TGCAGCGTTCAGCAGGGGGCCAGAACTGAAGCTTTCTTT
CSVQQGARTEAFF
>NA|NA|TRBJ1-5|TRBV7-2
TGTGCCAGCAGCTTAGCAGGCGGGGGCAATCAGCCCCAGCATTTT
CASSLAGGGNQPQHF
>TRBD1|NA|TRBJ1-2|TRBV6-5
TGTGCCAGCAGATTCGACAGGGGACACTATGGCTACACCTTC
CASRFDRGHYGYTF
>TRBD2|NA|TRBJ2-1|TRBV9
TGTGCCAGCAGCTTAGGGACTAGCGGATACAATGAGCAGTTCTTC
CASSLGTSGYNEQFF
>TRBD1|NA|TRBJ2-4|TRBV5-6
TGTGCCAGCAGCCGGGACAGAAACAACCTCATTCAGTACTTC
CASSRDRNNLIQYF
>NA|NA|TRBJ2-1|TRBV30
TGTGCCCGGGAAGGGTACAATGAGCAGTTCTTC
CAREGYNEQFF
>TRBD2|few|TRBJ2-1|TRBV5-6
TGTGCCAGCAGCTTCGGACTAGCGAGCTACAATGAGCAGTTCTTC
CASSFGLASYNEQFF
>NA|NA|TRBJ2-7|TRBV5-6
TGTGCCAGCAGCTTGGGAATTTTCGGGGGCGAGCAGTACTTC
CASSLGIFGGEQYF
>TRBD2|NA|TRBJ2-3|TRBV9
TGTGCCAGCAGCCGGACTAGCGGGAAGGATACGCAGTATTTT
CASSRTSGKDTQYF
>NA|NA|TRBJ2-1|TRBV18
TGTGCCAGCTCACCACCGACGGGGTGGCAGTACAATGAGCAGTTCTTC
CASSPPTGWQYNEQFF
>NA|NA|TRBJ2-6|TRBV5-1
TGCGCCAGCACGGCTACAGGTGGGGCCAACGTCCTGACTTTC
CASTATGGANVLTF
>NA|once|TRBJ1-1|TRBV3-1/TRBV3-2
TGTGCCAGCATCCACAGTGGAGGAACTGAAGCTTTCTTT
CASIHSGGTEAFF
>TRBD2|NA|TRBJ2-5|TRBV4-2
TGTGCCAGCAGCCGACTAGTAGCGGGGGAGTACCAAGAGACCCAGTACTTC
CASSRLVAGEYQETQYF
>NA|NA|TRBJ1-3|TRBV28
TGTGCCAGCATCGCCCCTATAAACTCTGGAAACACCATATATTTT
CASIAPINSGNTIYF
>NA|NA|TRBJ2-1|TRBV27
TGTGCCAGCAGTTTATCGGGACAAGCCTACAATGAGCAGTTCTTC
CASSLSGQAYNEQFF
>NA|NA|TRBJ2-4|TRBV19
TGTGCCAGTAGCCCGTTAACTACTAACAAAAACATTCAGTACTTC
CASSPLTTNKNIQYF
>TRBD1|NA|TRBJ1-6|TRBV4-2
TGTGCCAGCAGCCAAGAGGTGGGACAGGGAACTTCACCCCTCCACTTT
CASSQEVGQGTSPLHF
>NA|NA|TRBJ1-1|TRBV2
TGTGCCAGCAGTCCTACAGGGAGAACTGAAGCTTTCTTT
CASSPTGRTEAFF
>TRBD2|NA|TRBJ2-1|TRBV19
TGTGCCAGTAGTAGGGCTAGCGGGCCCTCCTACAATGAGCAGTTCTTC
CASSRASGPSYNEQFF
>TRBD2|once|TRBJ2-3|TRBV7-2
TGTGCCAGCAGCTCAAGCGGGGCCCAGAGGGATACGCAGTATTTT
CASSSSGAQRDTQYF
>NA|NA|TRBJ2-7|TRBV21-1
TGTGCCAGCAGCAAAAGGTTGGACAGGGGGTGGGACGAGCAGTACTTC
CASSKRLDRGWDEQYF
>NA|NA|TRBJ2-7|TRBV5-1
TGCGCCAGCAGCTTGGTGTCAGGGGTGGGAGAGCAGTACTTC
CASSLVSGVGEQYF
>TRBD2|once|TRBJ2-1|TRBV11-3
TGTGCCAGCAAACTAGCGGTATACAATGAGCAGTTCTTC
CASKLAVYNEQFF
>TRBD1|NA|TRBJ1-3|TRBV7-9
TGTGCCAGCAGCGCCAGGGGACAGGGTCGGAACACCATATATTTT
CASSARGQGRNTIYF
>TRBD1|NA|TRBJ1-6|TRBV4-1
TGCGCCAGCAGCCCTATTGGACAGGGCAGGGGTTCACCCCTCCACTTT
CASSPIGQGRGSPLHF
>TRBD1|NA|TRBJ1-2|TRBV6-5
TGTGCCAGCAGTTACGAGAGACAGGGAGGACGTGGCTACACCTTC
CASSYERQGGRGYTF
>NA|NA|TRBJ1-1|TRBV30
TGTGCCTGGAGGACCGGGGTTTACGCTTTCTTT
CAWRTGVYAFF
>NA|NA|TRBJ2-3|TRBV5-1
TGCGCCAGCAGCTTGGTTGCAGGCACAGATACGCAGTATTTT
CASSLVAGTDTQYF
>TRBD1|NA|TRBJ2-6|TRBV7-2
TGTGCCAGCAGCTTGCAGGGGGCAACTGGGGCCAACGTCCTGACTTTC
CASSLQGATGANVLTF
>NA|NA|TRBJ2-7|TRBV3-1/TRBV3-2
TGTGCCAGCAGCCAAGAATCGGGACACCTATACGAGCAGTACTTC
CASSQESGHLYEQYF
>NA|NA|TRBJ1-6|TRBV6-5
TGTGCCAGCAGTTCCACACGTAATTCACCCCTCCACTTT
CASSSTRNSPLHF
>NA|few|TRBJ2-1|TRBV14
TGTGCCAGCAGCCAAGTCGGTGGGGCCACCTGGGCCAATGAGCAGTTCTTC
CASSQVGGATWANEQFF
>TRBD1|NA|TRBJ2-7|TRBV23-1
TGCGCCATTTATCCGGGACAGATCTACGAGCAGTACTTC
CAIYPGQIYEQYF
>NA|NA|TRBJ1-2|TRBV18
TGTGCCAGCCACTCGAGACAGTATAATCCAGCTAACTATGGCTACACCTTC
CASHSRQYNPANYGYTF
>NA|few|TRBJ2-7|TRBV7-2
TGTGCCAGCAGCTTACAGGGGTCCTTATCCTACGAGCAGTACTTC
CASSLQGSLSYEQYF
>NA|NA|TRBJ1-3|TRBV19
TGTGCCAGCCCCGGGACACTCGGAAACACCATATATTTT
CASPGTLGNTIYF
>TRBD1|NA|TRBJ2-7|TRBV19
TGTGCCAGTAGTATGGGAAGACAGGGCTCCTACGAGCAGTACTTC
CASSMGRQGSYEQYF
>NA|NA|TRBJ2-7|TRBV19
TGTGCCAGTAGTACCCTACTACAGGGTTTCTACGAGCAGTACTTC
CASSTLLQGFYEQYF
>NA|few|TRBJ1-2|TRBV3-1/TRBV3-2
TGTGCCAGCAGTGGAGGTGCGGGACCCCTCTATGGCTACACCTTC
CASSGGAGPLYGYTF
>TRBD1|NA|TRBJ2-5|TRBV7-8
TGTGCCAGCAGCTCGAACAGGGGAGAGACCCAGTACTTC
CASSSNRGETQYF
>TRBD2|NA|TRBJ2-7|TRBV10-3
TGTGCCATCAGTGAGTCGACTAGCGGGGGGGCCGACGAGCAGTACTTC
CAISESTSGGADEQYF
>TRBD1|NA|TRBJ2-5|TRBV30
TGTGCCTGGAGTGACGGGACAGCGAAGAGGCAAGAGACCCAGTACTTC
CAWSDGTAKRQETQYF
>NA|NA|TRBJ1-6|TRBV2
TGTGCCAGCAGTGACGTGACAAGTAATTCACCCCTCCACTTT
CASSDVTSNSPLHF
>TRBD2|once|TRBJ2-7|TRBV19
TGTGCCAGTAGTACCACTAGCGCTCAAACCTACGAGCAGTACTTC
CASSTTSAQTYEQYF
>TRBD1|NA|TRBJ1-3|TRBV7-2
TGTGCCAGCAGCTTAGTTTTGGGACAGGCCACCATCTCTGGAAACACCATATATTTT
CASSLVLGQATISGNTIYF
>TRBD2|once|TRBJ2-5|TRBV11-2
TGTGCCAGCAGCCCAAGACTAGCGGAAGAGACCCAGTACTTC
CASSPRLAEETQYF
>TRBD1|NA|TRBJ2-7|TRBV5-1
TGCGCCAGCAGCCCAAGGACAGGGGGGGACGAGCAGTACTTC
CASSPRTGGDEQYF
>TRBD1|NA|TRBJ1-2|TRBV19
TGTGCCAGTAGTATCCCAGGGACAGGGAATGGCTACACCTTC
CASSIPGTGNGYTF
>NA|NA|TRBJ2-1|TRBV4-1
TGCGCCAGCAGTCTTGTGCCCGGCTCCTACAATGAGCAGTTCTTC
CASSLVPGSYNEQFF
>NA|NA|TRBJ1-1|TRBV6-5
TGTGCCAGCAGCCTTTCAGGGGTGTGGGCTGAAGCTTTCTTT
CASSLSGVWAEAFF
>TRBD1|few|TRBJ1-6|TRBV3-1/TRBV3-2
TGTGCCAGCAGCCTCACCGGGACAGTTAATTCACCCCTCCACTTT
CASSLTGTVNSPLHF